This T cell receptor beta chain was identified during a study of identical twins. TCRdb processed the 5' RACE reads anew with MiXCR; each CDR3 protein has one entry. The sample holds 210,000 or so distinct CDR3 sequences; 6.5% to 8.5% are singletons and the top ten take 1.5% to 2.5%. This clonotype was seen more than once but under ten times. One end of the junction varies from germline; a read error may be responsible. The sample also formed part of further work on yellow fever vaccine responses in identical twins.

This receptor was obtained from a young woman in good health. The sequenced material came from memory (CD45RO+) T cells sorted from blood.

CDR3 nucleotides: TGTGCTAGCAGCTTACCGGGGAAATATGGCTACACCTTC. Amino acid sequence: CASSLPGKYGYTF. This chain links TRBV7-7 with TRBJ1-2; the D is unclear. Germline loops: CDR1 SSHAT, CDR2 FNYEAQ (reference sequence). The CDR3 runs 13 residues.